A single sample gave rise to the 16 T cell receptor beta chains below, sequenced in a study of tissue T cells after allogeneic stem cell transplantation. Here immunoSEQ multiplex PCR was the method, and the copy in TCRdb shows in-frame clones only, minus some. The data hold more than 7,000 clones, with 35% to 60% observed a single time. The sample's time point: mouse harvest day 7 after allogeneic transplant. Mouse grafts combined 10^7 T-cell-depleted bone marrow cells with 10^6 splenic CD5+ T cells. Sequenced material: gut tissue. These receptors all come from a female BALB/c mouse given C57BL/6 T cells with graft-versus-host disease after an allogeneic hematopoietic cell transplant.

This clone was observed a few times. Genes here carry mouse names. The CDR3 extends 1 residue past the end of the read, so its final part is completed from the germline J gene. The chain recombines TRBV16 with TRBJ1-1; no clear D gene. There are 12 residues in the CDR3. Germline V gene sequence: CDR1 SGHSA, CDR2 FRNQAP. V was trimmed by 3 bases and J by 4 bases, leaving 6 bases between them. CDR3 bases read: TGTGCAAGCAGCTTCGAGGGCACAGAAGTCTTC. This codes for CASSFEGTEVF. The whole CDR3 sequence is CASSFEGTEVFF.

With regard to this clone: Germline and genes here are mouse. The CDR3 extends 1 residue past the end of the read, so its final part is completed from the germline J gene. The chain uses TRBV26 and TRBJ1-4, with D uncertain. CDR1 is KGHPV and CDR2 is FQNQEV in the germline V gene (reference sequence). V lost 2 bases and J 4 bases, leaving 2 bases between the germline ends. This CDR3 comprises 12 residues. CDR3 DNA, as far as it was read: TGTGCCAGCAGTCTGGACAACGAAAGATTATTT. This gives the protein CASSLDNERLF. Given in full, the CDR3 is CASSLDNERLFF.

About this clone: All gene names here are mouse names. CDR3 sequence reads: CASSLEEGARLFF. The part of the CDR3 DNA that was read is TGTGCAAGCAGCTTAGAAGAAGGGGCAAGATTATTT. The chain employs TRBV16 and TRBJ1-4, with D possibly TRBD1 on 5 matching bases. The read ends 1 residue before the CDR3 terminus; that terminus is restored from the germline J gene. This CDR3 contains 13 residues. CDR1 and CDR2 from the germline V gene are SGHSA and FRNQAP. Trimming took 0 bases from V and 10 from J, leaving 9 bases between them.

As to this clone: Germline and genes here are mouse. The read finishes 1 residue shy of the CDR3 end, and the germline J gene is used to complete it. The V and J genes are TRBV13-3 and TRBJ2-1, with a weak D call TRBD2 (8 bases). Germline CDR1 is NNHDY and CDR2 is SYVADS. This CDR3 contains 15 residues. Between the trimmed V and J ends, which lost 0 bases and 3 bases, there was a span of 10 bases. The CDR3 DNA, read in part, is TGTGCCAGCAGTGATGCAGGGGGGGCCTATGCTGAGCAGTTC. Translating gives CASSDAGGAYAEQF. The CDR3, in full, reads CASSDAGGAYAEQFF.

This clone was detected only a few times. Mouse names are used for the genes. The read ends 1 residue shy of where the CDR3 ends; the end is completed using the germline J gene. This rearrangement joins TRBV31 to TRBJ1-1, with D tentatively TRBD1 (6 bases). This CDR3 comprises 14 residues. The V end lost 3 bases, the J end lost 0 bases, and 11 bases lay between the germline ends. Germline V gene data show CDR1 as GKSSPN and CDR2 as SITVG. CDR3 protein: CAWSPRQANTEVFF. The covered CDR3 bases are TGTGCCTGGAGCCCCCGACAGGCAAACACAGAAGTCTTC. Filled out from reference TRBV31 and TRBJ1-1, the complete variable domain reads AQTIHQWPVAEIKAVGSPLSLGCTIKGKSSPNLYWYWQATGGTLQQLFYSITVGQVESVVQLNLSASRPKDDQFILSTEKLLLSHSGFYLCAWSPRQANTEVFFGKGTRLTVV.

This clone ranks as medium-sized. Gene names follow the mouse nomenclature. CDR3 amino acids: CASSPRDRGHERLFF. Partial CDR3 DNA: TGTGCCAGCAGTCCCCGGGACAGGGGTCACGAAAGATTATTT. The V call is TRBV24, the J call TRBJ1-4, with 10 positions matching TRBD1. Read coverage stops 1 residue before the CDR3 terminus; the germline J gene supplies the remainder. The CDR3 totals 15 residues. Trimming at V came to 4 bases and at J to 6 bases, leaving 5 bases not matched to a gene. Germline loops: CDR1 KGHTA, CDR2 FRNEEI.

About this clone itself: Gene names denote mouse genes. The read is 1 residue too short to cover the CDR3 end, so that end is filled in from the germline J gene. The chain couples TRBV29 to TRBJ1-6, with no clear D. TRBJ1-6 is an ORF, with its function uncertain. Between the trimmed V and J ends, which lost 0 bases and 5 bases, there was a span of 5 bases. CDR1 and CDR2 from the germline V gene are MSHET and SYDVDS. CDR3 size: 14 residues. The CDR3 reads CASSLSSDNSPLYF. The DNA read from the CDR3 is TGTGCTAGCAGTTTATCCTCAGATAATTCGCCCCTCTAC.

A word on this clone: No DNA is shown, since the ends of the CDR3 on it are uncertain; the CDR3 is the one TCRdb lists. Gene names denote mouse genes. The chain couples TRBV23 to TRBJ2-4; the D call TRBD2 from the table was never checked on the DNA. The CDR3 length equals 15 residues, ends included. Per germline, CDR1 KGHTA and CDR2 FQNQQP. The CDR3 reads CSSSQSPWGGGTLYF.

To note about this clone: Gene names follow the mouse nomenclature. Read coverage stops 1 residue before the CDR3 terminus; the germline J gene supplies the remainder. This same CDR3 is encoded by further DNA sequences in the sample. The J gene is TRBJ2-7, the V gene TRBV26; D may be TRBD1 or TRBD2 (5 bases each). CDR3 length equals 13 residues. Trimming left V 2 bases short and J 0 bases short, with 5 bases between. CDR1 KGHPV and CDR2 FQNQEV come from the germline V gene (reference sequence). The CDR3 here is CASSLGGSYEQYF. CDR3 bases read: TGTGCCAGCAGTCTGGGGGGCTCCTATGAACAGTAC.

As concerns this clone: Mouse names are used for the genes. Incomplete CDR3 DNA: TGTGCCAGCAGTCTGTTACTGGGGGGTAGTGCAGAAACGCTGTAT. This codes for CASSLLLGGSAETLY. The whole CDR3 protein is CASSLLLGGSAETLYF. The chain employs TRBV26 and TRBJ2-3; 9 positions match TRBD2. The read falls 1 residue short of the CDR3 end, and the missing part is taken from the germline J gene. Germline values: CDR1 KGHPV, CDR2 FQNQEV (reference sequence). This CDR3 is 16 amino acids long. Trimming cost V 1 base and J 0 bases; bases outside gene matches: 2.

This clone turned up a few times. Germline and genes: mouse. The CDR3 extends 1 residue past the end of the read, so its final part is completed from the germline J gene. The chain carries TRBV12-2 and TRBJ2-1; the D is unclear. This CDR3 spans 14 amino acids. Germline-derived CDR1 and CDR2 are SGHLS and HYDKME. Trimming cost V 2 bases and J 0 bases, with 7 bases left between them. The CDR3 sequence is CASSPQYNYAEQFF. The CDR3 bases that were read are TGTGCCAGCTCTCCACAGTATAACTATGCTGAGCAGTTC.

To note about this clone: The genes are named according to mouse. The read gets to within 1 residue of the CDR3 end, and the germline J gene fills in the rest. The rearrangement joins TRBV31 to TRBJ2-2, with 10 bases fitting TRBD1. Germline-derived CDR1 and CDR2 are GKSSPN and SITVG. The CDR3 is 15 amino acids. The V segment lost 1 base and the J segment 2 bases; nucleotides outside the gene matches: 1. CDR3 region: CAWSRGQGNTGQLYF. CDR3 DNA, as far as it was read: TGTGCCTGGAGTCGGGGACAGGGGAACACCGGGCAGCTCTAC.

For this clone: Germline and genes: mouse. The read ends 1 residue shy of where the CDR3 ends; the end is completed using the germline J gene. The rearrangement links TRBV12-1 to TRBJ2-7; 7 bases line up with TRBD1. Germline CDR1 SGHSN, CDR2 HYEKVE. This CDR3 spans 13 amino acids. After removal of 4 bases from V and 3 bases from J, the junction contained 5 bases not matched to a gene. CDR3 bases read: TGTGCCAGCTCCCCGACAGGGTACTATGAACAGTAC. This codes for CASSPTGYYEQY. The whole CDR3 sequence is CASSPTGYYEQYF.

Comments on this clone: These gene names are mouse names. The read gets to within 1 residue of the CDR3 end, and the germline J gene fills in the rest. The chain couples TRBV15 to TRBJ2-1, with TRBD2 matching 11 bases. The CDR3 is 14 residues long. The trim removed 3 bases at V and 6 bases at J, leaving 1 base unmatched. Germline values: CDR1 SGHND, CDR2 FRSKSL. The sequenced part of the CDR3 DNA is TGTGCCAGCAGTTTGACTGGGGGGGTTGCTGAGCAGTTC. Amino acid sequence: CASSLTGGVAEQF. The complete CDR3 sequence is CASSLTGGVAEQFF.

Note on this clone: Gene labels here are mouse ones. The read ends 1 residue shy of where the CDR3 ends; the end is completed using the germline J gene. This rearrangement joins TRBV26 to TRBJ2-5, with D possibly being TRBD1 or TRBD2 (5 bases each). The V gene lost 3 bases and the J gene lost 6 bases, with 10 bases spanning the gap. CDR3 size: 13 residues. Germline values: CDR1 KGHPV, CDR2 FQNQEV (reference sequence). The CDR3 loop reads CASSLPGVDTQYF. Partial CDR3 DNA: TGTGCCAGCAGTCTCCCGGGGGTGGACACCCAGTAC.

This clone was picked up a small number of times. The genes are named according to mouse. CDR3: CASSLRQGYEQYF. CDR3 DNA, as far as it was read: TGTGCCAGCAGTCTGCGACAGGGGTATGAACAGTAC. The chain couples TRBV26 to TRBJ2-7; the match to TRBD1 covers 8 bases. The CDR3 goes on 1 residue after the read ends, and that part is filled in from the germline J gene. Germline V gives CDR1 KGHPV, CDR2 FQNQEV (reference sequence). The CDR3 runs 13 residues. V was clipped by 2 bases and J by 4 bases; unmatched bases: 1.